The 8 T cell receptor beta chains listed next were all sequenced from one sample in a study of CD8 T cells in ankylosing spondylitis. Via MiXCR, TCRdb re-called the 5' RACE reads, giving one row per CDR3 protein. The sample carries around 130,000 distinct CDR3 sequences, roughly 7.3% recorded once. The sequenced material came from blood, either unsorted or a sorted T cell fraction (not recorded which). The receptors derive from a male donor with ankylosing spondylitis or in good health (not recorded which).

This clonotype was seen many times. This chain uses TRBV5-1 with TRBJ2-3; 11 positions agree with TRBD2. The CDR3 covers 15 residues. V was clipped by 4 bases and J by 6 bases; unmatched bases: 7. Germline CDR1 SGHRS, CDR2 YFSETQ. CDR3 DNA: TGCGCCAGCAGCCATTCCGGGACTAGCGGTGATACGCAGTATTTT. Protein: CASSHSGTSGDTQYF.

The rearrangement joins TRBV11-2 to TRBJ2-5, with 8 bases aligning to TRBD1. Germline CDR1 is SGHAT and CDR2 is FQNNGV. This CDR3 contains 14 residues. V trimming: 5 bases; J trimming: 5 bases; junction bases outside the gene matches: 7. The CDR3: CASSKDRENETQYF. The CDR3 DNA sequence: TGTGCCAGCAGCAAGGACAGGGAGAATGAGACCCAGTACTTC. The whole variable domain, remainder taken from reference TRBV11-2 and TRBJ2-5, is EAGVAQSPRYKIIEKRQSVAFWCNPISGHATLYWYQQILGQGPKLLIQFQNNGVVDDSQLPKDRFSAERLKGVDSTLKIQPAKLEDSAVYLCASSKDRENETQYFGPGTRLLVL.

Many counts were recorded for this clonotype. One end of the junction does not line up with germline, which may come from a read error. The chain combines TRBV5-1 with TRBJ2-7; TRBD2 matches at 8 bases. In germline, CDR1 is SGHRS, CDR2 YFSETQ. The CDR3 consists of 14 residues. The CDR3 bases are TGCGCCAGCAGCGTGGCGGGAGGTTCCTCCGAGCAGTACTTC. Translating it yields CASSVAGGSSEQYF.

This clonotype was recorded at least ten times. V usage is TRBV7-9 and J usage is TRBJ2-7; perhaps TRBD1 as D (6 bases). CDR3 size: 13 residues. Trimming took off 5 bases at V and 3 bases at J, with 11 bases between the two ends. Germline V gives CDR1 SEHNR, CDR2 FQNEAQ (reference sequence). Written as DNA, the CDR3 is TGTGCCAGCAGCCGGACAGAGAGCTACGAGCAGTACTTC. The encoded protein is CASSRTESYEQYF.

The gene calls are TRBV18 and TRBJ1-1; D is perhaps TRBD1 (6 bases). The CDR3 is 16 residues long. V lost 0 bases and J lost 6, with 17 bases in between. The V gene's germline CDR1 is KGHSH and CDR2 LQKENI. CDR3 amino acids: CASSPPFGQGKSEAFF. The CDR3 region has the DNA TGTGCCAGCTCACCACCGTTTGGGCAGGGGAAGTCTGAAGCTTTCTTT.

CDR3 nucleotides: TGCAGTGCTAGGCCTAGCGGGGGGGTTGCAGATACGCAGTATTTT. Its protein product is CSARPSGGVADTQYF. The chain combines TRBV20-1 with TRBJ2-3, with 12 bases lining up with TRBD2. With V trimmed by 3 bases and J by 4 bases, 5 bases remained unmatched. The CDR3 has 15 amino acids. Germline CDR1 is DFQATT and CDR2 is SNEGSKA (reference sequence).

The chain joins TRBV4-2 to TRBJ2-3; D not resolved. Germline values: CDR1 LGHNA, CDR2 YNFKEQ. CDR3 size: 16 residues. V lost 8 bases and J lost 2, with 20 bases in between. The CDR3 DNA reads TGTGCCAGCGGCCCTGGTGTGATGGGCCCCACAGATACGCAGTATTTT. The encoded protein is CASGPGVMGPTDTQYF.

This clonotype was observed many times. The chain is built from TRBV20-1 and TRBJ2-3; 11 bases map to TRBD1. The CDR3 covers 14 residues. Germline-derived CDR1 and CDR2 are DFQATT and SNEGSKA (reference sequence). The J segment lost 5 bases and the V segment lost 5 bases, leaving 6 bases of the junction unmatched. The CDR3 nucleotides read TGCAGTGCTTCACGGACAGGGGGCATAGATACGCAGTATTTT. Translation gives CSASRTGGIDTQYF.